The 14 T cell receptor beta chains listed next were all sequenced from one sample in a study of T cells in narcolepsy. Measured with immunoSEQ multiplex PCR; TCRdb has only the in-frame clones, and not every one. Of about 27,000 clones listed, about four fifths are singletons. The sequenced sample consisted of CD45RA- memory CD4+ T cells from PBMCs. The receptor source for this set is a human donor with narcolepsy.

This clone came up a few times. This chain connects TRBV4-2 to TRBJ2-3; D remains unclear. With 1 base removed from V and 1 base from J, the gap between germline ends came to 9 bases. The CDR3 contains 15 residues. Germline loops: CDR1 LGHNA, CDR2 YNFKEQ. CDR3 nucleotide sequence: TGTGCCAGCAGCCAAGGGCAAGTTCGCACAGATACGCAGTATTTT. It translates to CASSQGQVRTDTQYF.

This clone was seen a few times. The CDR3 DNA sequence: TGTGCCAGCAGTTACTCGCGTCTAGGGTCGGACAATGAGCAGTTCTTC. It translates to CASSYSRLGSDNEQFF. The chain joins TRBV6-6 to TRBJ2-1; D gene uncertain. This CDR3 spans 16 amino acids. Trimming left V 0 bases short and J 5 bases short, with 14 bases between. The germline gives CDR1 MNHNY, CDR2 SVGAGI (reference sequence).

The V and J genes are TRBV18 and TRBJ1-1, with 7 positions matching TRBD1. Trimming took 8 bases from V and 1 from J; bases not matched to a gene: 4. Looked up from germline, CDR1 is KGHSH and CDR2 is LQKENI. The CDR3 consists of 13 residues. CDR3 sequence reads: CASRQGGNTEAFF. Here the CDR3 DNA reads TGTGCCAGCAGACAGGGAGGGAACACTGAAGCTTTCTTT.

V and J are TRBV4-1 and TRBJ1-4; D may be TRBD1 (6 bases). The germline CDR1 and CDR2 sequences are MGHRA and YSYEKL. This CDR3 contains 15 residues. V lost 1 base and J lost 8, with 14 bases in between. The CDR3, as DNA: TGCGCCAGCAGCCAAGGAGGGGGTTATAACGAAAAACTGTTTTTT. Translation: CASSQGGGYNEKLFF.

The CDR3 is CASSLGQISGANVLTF. CDR3 in DNA: TGTGCCAGCAGCTTGGGGCAGATCTCTGGGGCCAACGTCCTGACTTTC. The chain links TRBV5-4 to TRBJ2-6, with unresolved D. V lost 0 bases and J 0 bases, leaving 7 bases between the germline ends. The CDR3 is 16 amino acids. Germline values: CDR1 SGHNT, CDR2 YYREEE (reference sequence).

The rearrangement uses TRBV27 and TRBJ1-3; D ambiguous. The V end was cut by 2 bases, the J end by 0 bases, with 11 bases between. The CDR3 has 16 amino acids. Germline-derived CDR1 and CDR2 are MNHEY and SMNVEV (reference sequence). CDR3 in amino acids: CASSLNIGISGNTIYF. The DNA of the CDR3 is TGTGCCAGCAGTTTAAATATAGGGATCTCTGGAAACACCATATATTTT.

The chain links TRBV19 to TRBJ2-5, with 7 nucleotides matching TRBD2. The CDR3 runs 14 residues. J was trimmed by 5 bases and V by 6 bases; bases with no gene match: 9. Germline values: CDR1 LNHDA, CDR2 SQIVND (reference sequence). The chain's CDR3 is CASRRRGGVETQYF. CDR3 DNA: TGTGCCAGTAGAAGGAGGGGAGGGGTGGAGACCCAGTACTTC.

By share of the sample, this clone is medium-sized. The chain joins TRBV6-6 to TRBJ1-4, with 7 bases that match TRBD1. With 8 bases clipped from V and 4 bases from J, the junction kept 4 bases outside the gene matches. This CDR3 contains 13 residues. From germline, CDR1 is MNHNY and CDR2 SVGAGI (reference sequence). The CDR3 nucleotides read TGTGCCAGCCGGGACAGCCTTAATGAAAAACTGTTTTTT. This encodes CASRDSLNEKLFF.

This chain links TRBV5-1 with TRBJ2-2, with 8 bases aligning to TRBD1. The germline V gene encodes CDR1 SGHRS and CDR2 YFSETQ. This CDR3 has 15 residues. With V trimmed by 4 bases and J by 7 bases, 9 bases remained unmatched. CDR3 sequence: CASSPGTGWDGELFF. The CDR3 bases are TGCGCCAGCAGCCCCGGGACAGGTTGGGACGGGGAGCTGTTTTTT. The full variable domain, its missing parts supplied by reference TRBV5-1 and TRBJ2-2, is KAGVTQTPRYLIKTRGQQVTLSCSPISGHRSVSWYQQTPGQGLQFLFEYFSETQRNKGNFPGRFSGRQFSNSRSEMNVSTLELGDSALYLCASSPGTGWDGELFFGEGSRLTVL.

The rearrangement uses TRBV9 and TRBJ2-1, with D unresolved. The CDR3 runs to 15 residues. V was trimmed by 3 bases and J by 0 bases, leaving 10 bases between them. Germline V CDR1 and CDR2: SGDLS, YYNGEE. In DNA form, the CDR3 reads TGTGCCAGCAGCGGACCAAGGTTCTCCTACAATGAGCAGTTCTTC. Its protein product is CASSGPRFSYNEQFF. Full variable domain (missing parts from reference TRBV9 and TRBJ2-1): DSGVTQTPKHLITATGQRVTLRCSPRSGDLSVYWYQQSLDQGLQFLIQYYNGEERAKGNILERFSAQQFPDLHSELNLSSLELGDSALYFCASSGPRFSYNEQFFGPGTRLTVL.

This clone occurred once. CDR3 in DNA: TGCGCCAGCAGCGGCGACTGGGAGGAGACCCAGTACTTC. Amino acid sequence: CASSGDWEETQYF. This chain connects TRBV5-1 to TRBJ2-5; maybe TRBD2 (5 bases). The CDR3 sequence is 13 residues long. V was trimmed by 4 bases and J by 5 bases, leaving 12 bases between them. Germline lookup yields CDR1 SGHRS and CDR2 YFSETQ. The full variable domain, completed using reference TRBV5-1 and TRBJ2-5, is KAGVTQTPRYLIKTRGQQVTLSCSPISGHRSVSWYQQTPGQGLQFLFEYFSETQRNKGNFPGRFSGRQFSNSRSEMNVSTLELGDSALYLCASSGDWEETQYFGPGTRLLVL.

This chain joins TRBV2 and TRBJ2-3; unclear D gene. The length of the CDR3 is 15 residues. Trimming took 6 bases from V and 0 from J, leaving 13 bases between them. Germline loops: CDR1 SNHLY, CDR2 FYNNEI. The CDR3 region is CASRISPLSTDTQYF. DNA for the CDR3: TGTGCCAGCAGGATTAGCCCACTAAGCACAGATACGCAGTATTTT.

The chain combines TRBV7-9 with TRBJ1-6; D ambiguous. V gave up 2 bases and J gave up 7 bases, with 9 bases separating them. The germline V gene has CDR1 SEHNR and CDR2 FQNEAQ (reference sequence). This CDR3 region has 14 residues. The CDR3, as DNA: TGTGCCAGCAGCTTAACGGACGGAAATTCACCCCTCCACTTT. Amino acid sequence: CASSLTDGNSPLHF.

The V gene is TRBV30, the J gene TRBJ1-4; tentatively, D is TRBD1 (5 bases). Trimming took 0 bases from V and 8 from J, leaving 13 bases between them. The CDR3 has 14 residues. In germline, CDR1 is GTSNPN, CDR2 SVGIG (reference sequence). This chain's CDR3 is CAWSVGGVKEKLFF. The CDR3 DNA sequence: TGTGCCTGGAGTGTAGGAGGGGTAAAGGAAAAACTGTTTTTT.